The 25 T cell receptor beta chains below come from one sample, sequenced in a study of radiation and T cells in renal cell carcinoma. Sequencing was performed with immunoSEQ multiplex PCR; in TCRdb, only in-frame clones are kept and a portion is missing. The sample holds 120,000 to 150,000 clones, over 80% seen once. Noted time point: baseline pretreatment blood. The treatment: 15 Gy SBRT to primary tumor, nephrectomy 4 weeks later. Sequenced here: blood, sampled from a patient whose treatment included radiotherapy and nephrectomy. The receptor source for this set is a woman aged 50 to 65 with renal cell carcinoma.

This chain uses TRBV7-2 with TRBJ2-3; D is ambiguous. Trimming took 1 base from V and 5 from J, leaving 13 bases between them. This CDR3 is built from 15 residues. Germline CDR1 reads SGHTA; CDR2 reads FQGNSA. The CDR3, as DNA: TGTGCCAGCAGCTTAGACCCTAGTAGGAGAGATACGCAGTATTTT. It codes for CASSLDPSRRDTQYF.

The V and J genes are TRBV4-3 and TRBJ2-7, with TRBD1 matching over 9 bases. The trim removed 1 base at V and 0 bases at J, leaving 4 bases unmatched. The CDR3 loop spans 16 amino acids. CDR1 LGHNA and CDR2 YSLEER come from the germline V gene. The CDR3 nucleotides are TGCGCCAGCAGCCAAGGGACAGGGGACTACTCCTACGAGCAGTACTTC. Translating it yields CASSQGTGDYSYEQYF.

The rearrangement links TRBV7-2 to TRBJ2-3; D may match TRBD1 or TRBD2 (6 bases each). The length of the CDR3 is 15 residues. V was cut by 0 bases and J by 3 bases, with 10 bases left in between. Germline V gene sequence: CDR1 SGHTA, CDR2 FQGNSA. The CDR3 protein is CASSLAGGETDTQYF. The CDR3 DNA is TGTGCCAGCAGCTTAGCCGGGGGCGAGACAGATACGCAGTATTTT.

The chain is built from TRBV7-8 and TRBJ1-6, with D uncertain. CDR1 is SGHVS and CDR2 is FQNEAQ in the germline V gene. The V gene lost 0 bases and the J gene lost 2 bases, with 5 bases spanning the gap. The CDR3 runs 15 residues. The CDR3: CASSLASTYNSPLHF. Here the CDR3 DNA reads TGTGCCAGCAGCTTAGCTTCCACCTATAATTCACCCCTCCACTTT.

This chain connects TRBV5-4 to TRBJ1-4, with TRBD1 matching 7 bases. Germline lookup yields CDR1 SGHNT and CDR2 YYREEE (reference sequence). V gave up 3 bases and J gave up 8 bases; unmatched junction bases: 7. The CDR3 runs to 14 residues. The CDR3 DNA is TGTGCCAGCAGCTCCCCGGGACAGACAGAAAAACTGTTTTTT. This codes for CASSSPGQTEKLFF.

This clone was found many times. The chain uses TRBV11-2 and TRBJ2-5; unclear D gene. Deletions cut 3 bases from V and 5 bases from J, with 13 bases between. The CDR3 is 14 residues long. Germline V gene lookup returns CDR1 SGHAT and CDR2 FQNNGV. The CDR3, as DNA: TGTGCCAGCAGCTTGGCCGGGCACCGGGAGACCCAGTACTTC. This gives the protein CASSLAGHRETQYF.

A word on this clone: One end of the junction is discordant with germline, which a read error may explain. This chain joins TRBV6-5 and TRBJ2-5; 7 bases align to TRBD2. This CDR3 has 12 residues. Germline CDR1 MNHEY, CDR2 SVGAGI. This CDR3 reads CASSPGGEIQYF. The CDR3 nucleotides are TGTGCCAGCAGTCCGGGGGGAGAGATCCAGTACTTC.

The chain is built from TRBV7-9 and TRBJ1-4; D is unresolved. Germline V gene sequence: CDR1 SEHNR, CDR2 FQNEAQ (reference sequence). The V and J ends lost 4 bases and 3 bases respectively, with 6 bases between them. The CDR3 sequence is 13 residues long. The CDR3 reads CASSSNPNEKLFF. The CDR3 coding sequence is TGTGCCAGCAGCTCTAACCCTAATGAAAAACTGTTTTTT.

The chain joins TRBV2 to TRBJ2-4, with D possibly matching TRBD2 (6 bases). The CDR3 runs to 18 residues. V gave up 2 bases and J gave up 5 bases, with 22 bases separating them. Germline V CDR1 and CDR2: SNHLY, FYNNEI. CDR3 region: CASSELFDRGGQENIQYF. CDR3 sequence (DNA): TGTGCCAGCAGTGAATTGTTTGACCGCGGAGGGCAGGAAAACATTCAGTACTTC.

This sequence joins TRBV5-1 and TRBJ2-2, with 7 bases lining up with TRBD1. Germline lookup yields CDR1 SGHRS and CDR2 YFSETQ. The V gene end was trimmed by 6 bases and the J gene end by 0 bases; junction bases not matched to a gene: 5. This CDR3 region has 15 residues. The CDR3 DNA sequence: TGCGCCAGCAAAGAGGGGACAGCGAACACCGGGGAGCTGTTTTTT. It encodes CASKEGTANTGELFF.

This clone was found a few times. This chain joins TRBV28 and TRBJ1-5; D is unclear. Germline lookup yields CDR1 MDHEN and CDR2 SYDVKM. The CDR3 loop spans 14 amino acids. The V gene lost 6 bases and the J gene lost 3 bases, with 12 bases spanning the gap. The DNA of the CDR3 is TGTGCCAGCAGCCCCGGCGGTACCAATCAGCCCCAGCATTTT. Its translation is CASSPGGTNQPQHF.

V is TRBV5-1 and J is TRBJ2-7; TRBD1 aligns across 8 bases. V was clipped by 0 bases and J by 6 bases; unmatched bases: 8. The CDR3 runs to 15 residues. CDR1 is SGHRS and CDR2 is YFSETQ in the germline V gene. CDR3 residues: CASSLAPGGGGEQYF. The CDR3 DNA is TGCGCCAGCAGCTTGGCGCCAGGGGGCGGTGGCGAGCAGTACTTC.

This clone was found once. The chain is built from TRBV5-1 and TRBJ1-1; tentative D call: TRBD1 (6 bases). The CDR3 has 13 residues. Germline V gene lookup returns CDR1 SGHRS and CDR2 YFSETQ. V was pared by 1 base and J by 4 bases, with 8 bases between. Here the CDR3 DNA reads TGCGCCAGCAGCTTGAACAGGGTCACTGAAGCTTTCTTT. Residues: CASSLNRVTEAFF.

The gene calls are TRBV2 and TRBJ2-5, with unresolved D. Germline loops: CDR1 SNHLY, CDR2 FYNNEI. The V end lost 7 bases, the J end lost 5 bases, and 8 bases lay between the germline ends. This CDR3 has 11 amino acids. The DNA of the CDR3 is TGTGCCAGCACTAAGGCGGAGACCCAGTACTTC. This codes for CASTKAETQYF.

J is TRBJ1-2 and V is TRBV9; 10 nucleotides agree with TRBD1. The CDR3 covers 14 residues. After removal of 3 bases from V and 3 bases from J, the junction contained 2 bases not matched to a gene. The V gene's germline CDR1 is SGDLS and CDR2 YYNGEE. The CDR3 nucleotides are TGTGCCAGCAGCGAGGGGACAGGGGACTATGGCTACACCTTC. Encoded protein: CASSEGTGDYGYTF.

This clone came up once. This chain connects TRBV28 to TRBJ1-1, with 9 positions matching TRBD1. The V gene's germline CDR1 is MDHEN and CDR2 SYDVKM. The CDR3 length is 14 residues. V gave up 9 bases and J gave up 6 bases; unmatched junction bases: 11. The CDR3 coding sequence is TGTGCCAGTAGACCGGGACAGGGCGGAGCTGAAGCTTTCTTT. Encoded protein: CASRPGQGGAEAFF. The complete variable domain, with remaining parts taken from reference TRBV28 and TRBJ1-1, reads DVKVTQSSRYLVKRTGEKVFLECVQDMDHENMFWYRQDPGLGLRLIYFSYDVKMKEKGDIPEGYSVSREKKERFSLILESASTNQTSMYLCASRPGQGGAEAFFGQGTRLTVV.

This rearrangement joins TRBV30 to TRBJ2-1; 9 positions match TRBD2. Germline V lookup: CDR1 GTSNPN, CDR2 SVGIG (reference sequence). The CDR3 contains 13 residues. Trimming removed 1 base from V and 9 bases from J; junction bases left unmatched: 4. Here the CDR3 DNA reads TGTGCCTGGAGTGGGACGCGGGGGGGTGAGCAGTTCTTC. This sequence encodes CAWSGTRGGEQFF. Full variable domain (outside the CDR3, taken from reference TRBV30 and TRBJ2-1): SQTIHQWPATLVQPVGSPLSLECTVEGTSNPNLYWYRQAAGRGLQLLFYSVGIGQISSEVPQNLSASRPQDRQFILSSKKLLLSDSGFYLCAWSGTRGGEQFFGPGTRLTVL.

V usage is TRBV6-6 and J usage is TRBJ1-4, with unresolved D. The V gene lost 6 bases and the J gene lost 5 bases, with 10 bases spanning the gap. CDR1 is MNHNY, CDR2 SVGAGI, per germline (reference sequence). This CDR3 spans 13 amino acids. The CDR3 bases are TGTGCCAGCAGCCGAAATACGAATGAAAAACTGTTTTTT. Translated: CASSRNTNEKLFF.

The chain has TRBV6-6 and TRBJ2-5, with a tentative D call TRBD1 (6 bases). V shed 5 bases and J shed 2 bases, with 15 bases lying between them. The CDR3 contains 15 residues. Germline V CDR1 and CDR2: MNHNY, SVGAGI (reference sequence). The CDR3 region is CASSDSWGQQETQYF. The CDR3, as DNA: TGTGCCAGCAGTGACAGTTGGGGACAACAAGAGACCCAGTACTTC.

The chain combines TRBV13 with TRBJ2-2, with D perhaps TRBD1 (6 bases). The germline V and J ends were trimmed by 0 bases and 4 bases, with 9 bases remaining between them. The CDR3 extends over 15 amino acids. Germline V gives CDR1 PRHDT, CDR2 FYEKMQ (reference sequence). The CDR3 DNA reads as TGTGCCAGCAGCTTAGGCCAGGGGAGCACCGGGGAGCTGTTTTTT. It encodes CASSLGQGSTGELFF. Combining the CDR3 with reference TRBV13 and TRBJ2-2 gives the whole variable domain AAGVIQSPRHLIKEKRETATLKCYPIPRHDTVYWYQQGPGQDPQFLISFYEKMQSDKGSIPDRFSAQQFSDYHSELNMSSLELGDSALYFCASSLGQGSTGELFFGEGSRLTVL.

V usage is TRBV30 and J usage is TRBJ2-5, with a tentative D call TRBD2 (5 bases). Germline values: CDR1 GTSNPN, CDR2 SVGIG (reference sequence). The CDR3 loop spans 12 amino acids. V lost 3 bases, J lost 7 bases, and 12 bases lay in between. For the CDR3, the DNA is TGTGCCTGGAGGGAGGCCGGTAGGACCCAGTACTTC. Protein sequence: CAWREAGRTQYF.

The CDR3 DNA sequence: TGTGCCAGTAGAGCCAGGACAGGGAACGAGCAGTACTTC. Translating it yields CASRARTGNEQYF. The V and J genes are TRBV19 and TRBJ2-7, with 8 positions matching TRBD1. The CDR3 sequence is 13 residues long. Trimming took 6 bases from V and 5 from J; bases not matched to a gene: 6. The germline V gene encodes CDR1 LNHDA and CDR2 SQIVND (reference sequence).

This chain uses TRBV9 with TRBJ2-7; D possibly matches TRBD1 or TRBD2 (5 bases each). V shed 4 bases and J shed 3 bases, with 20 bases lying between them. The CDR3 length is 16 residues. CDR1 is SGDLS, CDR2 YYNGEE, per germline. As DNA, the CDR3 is TGTGCCAGCAGCCCCAATGTCGGGGACGGTCGCTACGAGCAGTACTTC. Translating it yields CASSPNVGDGRYEQYF. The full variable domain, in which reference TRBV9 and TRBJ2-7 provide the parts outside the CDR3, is DSGVTQTPKHLITATGQRVTLRCSPRSGDLSVYWYQQSLDQGLQFLIQYYNGEERAKGNILERFSAQQFPDLHSELNLSSLELGDSALYFCASSPNVGDGRYEQYFGPGTRLTVT.

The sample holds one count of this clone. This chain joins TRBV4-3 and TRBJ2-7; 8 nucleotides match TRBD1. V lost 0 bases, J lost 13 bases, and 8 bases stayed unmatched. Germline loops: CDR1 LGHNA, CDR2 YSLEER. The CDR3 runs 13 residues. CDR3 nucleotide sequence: TGCGCCAGCAGCCAAGATCCATGGACAGGGTTATACTTC. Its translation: CASSQDPWTGLYF.

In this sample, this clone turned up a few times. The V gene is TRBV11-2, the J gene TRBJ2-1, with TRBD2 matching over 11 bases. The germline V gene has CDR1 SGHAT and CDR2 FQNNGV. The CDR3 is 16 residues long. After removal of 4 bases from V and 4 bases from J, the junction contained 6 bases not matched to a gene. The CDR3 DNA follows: TGTGCCAGCAGCTCCGGGACTAGCGGAGTATACAATGAGCAGTTCTTC. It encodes CASSSGTSGVYNEQFF.